This entry lists 20 T cell receptor beta chains sequenced from one sample in a study of blood T cell repertoires in COVID-19. Data came from immunoSEQ multiplex PCR; TCRdb stores just in-frame clones and leaves some out. The sample yields about 120,000 clones, roughly 87% seen once. The sample taken for sequencing was peripheral blood. These receptors all come from a man older than 75 with acute or convalescent COVID-19.

The chain uses TRBV20-1 and TRBJ1-1; D call uncertain. The CDR3 loop spans 12 amino acids. Germline CDR1 and CDR2: DFQATT and SNEGSKA (reference sequence). Trimming removed 8 bases at V and 1 base at J, with 11 bases between. The CDR3 is CSTIDGNTEAFF. The CDR3 DNA sequence: TGCAGTACTATTGACGGGAACACTGAAGCTTTCTTT.

This chain links TRBV28 with TRBJ2-2; weak D call: TRBD2 (5 bases). The V gene's germline CDR1 is MDHEN and CDR2 SYDVKM. The CDR3 has 14 residues. Trimming cost V 11 bases and J 2 bases, with 15 bases left between them. In nucleotides, the CDR3 is TGTGCCGGCCGGAGGTCAGCCAACACCGGGGAGCTGTTTTTT. Translating gives CAGRRSANTGELFF. Full variable domain (remainder filled in from reference TRBV28 and TRBJ2-2): DVKVTQSSRYLVKRTGEKVFLECVQDMDHENMFWYRQDPGLGLRLIYFSYDVKMKEKGDIPEGYSVSREKKERFSLILESASTNQTSMYLCAGRRSANTGELFFGEGSRLTVL.

This chain uses TRBV2 with TRBJ1-6; no definite D call. The CDR3 is made up of 14 amino acids. Trimming removed 2 bases at V and 9 bases at J, with 11 bases between. Per the germline V gene, CDR1 is SNHLY and CDR2 is FYNNEI. The CDR3 here is CASSELERGSPLHF. The CDR3 DNA follows: TGTGCCAGCAGTGAATTGGAGCGGGGTTCACCCCTCCACTTT.

This chain joins TRBV4-1 and TRBJ2-5; 8 positions agree with TRBD2. V dropped 3 bases and J dropped 2; count of bases not matched to a gene: 11. This CDR3 spans 17 amino acids. Germline V gene data show CDR1 as MGHRA and CDR2 as YSYEKL. CDR3 sequence: CASSQEPPGGLQETQYF. The CDR3 DNA sequence: TGCGCCAGCAGCCAGGAGCCTCCGGGAGGGCTTCAAGAGACCCAGTACTTC.

In its sample, this clone was seen a few times. The chain joins TRBV27 to TRBJ1-4; no reliable D call. This CDR3 spans 14 amino acids. Germline CDR1 reads MNHEY; CDR2 reads SMNVEV (reference sequence). Trimming removed 5 bases from V and 10 bases from J, with 17 bases in between. The chain's CDR3 is CASSPLSSPGKLFF. The CDR3 nucleotides read TGTGCCAGCAGTCCCCTGTCAAGTCCGGGAAAACTGTTTTTT. Complete variable domain (other parts from reference TRBV27 and TRBJ1-4): EAQVTQNPRYLITVTGKKLTVTCSQNMNHEYMSWYRQDPGLGLRQIYYSMNVEVTDKGDVPEGYKVSRKEKRNFPLILESPSPNQTSLYFCASSPLSSPGKLFFGSGTQLSVL.

The chain combines TRBV19 with TRBJ2-7; 15 bases align to TRBD2. Germline values: CDR1 LNHDA, CDR2 SQIVND (reference sequence). CDR3 length: 15 amino acids. J was trimmed by 5 bases and V by 6 bases; bases with no gene match: 5. The CDR3 is CASSRTSGRVNEQYF. CDR3 nucleotide sequence: TGTGCCAGTAGCAGGACTAGCGGGAGGGTGAACGAGCAGTACTTC. Full variable domain (outside the CDR3, taken from reference TRBV19 and TRBJ2-7): DGGITQSPKYLFRKEGQNVTLSCEQNLNHDAMYWYRQDPGQGLRLIYYSQIVNDFQKGDIAEGYSVSREKKESFPLTVTSAQKNPTAFYLCASSRTSGRVNEQYFGPGTRLTVT.

The chain links TRBV7-2 to TRBJ1-3; 8 bases fit TRBD1. The CDR3 is 16 amino acids. CDR1 is SGHTA, CDR2 FQGNSA, per germline. V dropped 4 bases and J dropped 2; count of bases not matched to a gene: 7. The CDR3 spells CASSSGQGTTGNTIYF. The CDR3 nucleotides read TGTGCCAGCAGCTCCGGACAGGGTACGACTGGAAACACCATATATTTT.

This clone was counted between two and nine times. The chain is built from TRBV3-1 (or the pseudogene TRBV3-2) and TRBJ2-7; 8 bases are shared with TRBD1. The CDR3 has 16 residues. Trimming cost V 1 base and J 7 bases; bases outside gene matches: 12. Germline V CDR1 and CDR2: LGHDT, YNNKEL (reference sequence). The CDR3 loop is CASSQGVVQGAREQYF. The CDR3 nucleotides read TGTGCCAGCAGCCAAGGAGTTGTTCAGGGGGCACGGGAGCAGTACTTC.

This clone was detected only a few times. The chain uses TRBV7-2 and TRBJ1-1; 7 bases map to TRBD1. V lost 3 bases to trimming and J lost 5 bases; unmatched junction nucleotides: 3. The CDR3 loop spans 13 amino acids. CDR1 and CDR2 (germline): SGHTA, FQGNSA. CDR3 nucleotides: TGTGCCAGCAGCTTTGACAGGGAGACTGAAGCTTTCTTT. As protein: CASSFDRETEAFF.

This sequence joins TRBV18 and TRBJ1-5; 7 bases are a match to TRBD1. The CDR3 runs 13 residues. Trimming cost V 3 bases and J 4 bases; bases outside gene matches: 0. The germline CDR1 and CDR2 sequences are KGHSH and LQKENI. CDR3 coding DNA: TGTGCCAGCTCACCGGGACAGAATCAGCCCCAGCATTTT. Its protein is CASSPGQNQPQHF.

The chain combines TRBV6-2 or TRBV6-3 with TRBJ2-7, with D possibly matching TRBD1 (6 bases). Germline V lookup: CDR1 MNHEY, CDR2 SVGEGT. There are 11 residues in the CDR3. The ends were cut back, 4 bases at V and 9 bases at J, with 10 bases in the middle. The CDR3 coding sequence is TGTGCCAGCAGTTCACAGGGTAGGCAGTACTTC. Translating it yields CASSSQGRQYF.

The V and J genes are TRBV5-4 and TRBJ1-2, with a weak D call TRBD1 (5 bases). CDR3 size: 14 residues. Trimming left V 5 bases short and J 4 bases short, with 15 bases between. The germline V gene encodes CDR1 SGHNT and CDR2 YYREEE (reference sequence). CDR3 loop: CASRRDGPFYGYTF. DNA for the CDR3: TGTGCCAGCAGGCGGGACGGCCCTTTCTATGGCTACACCTTC.

The rearrangement uses TRBV5-4 and TRBJ1-1; D remains ambiguous. V lost 2 bases and J lost 3, with 8 bases in between. This CDR3 comprises 13 residues. CDR1 and CDR2 from the germline V gene are SGHNT and YYREEE (reference sequence). In DNA, the CDR3 is TGTGCCAGCAGCTTTGAGGCGTACACTGAAGCTTTCTTT. Protein: CASSFEAYTEAFF. The variable domain in full, completed from reference TRBV5-4 and TRBJ1-1, reads ETGVTQSPTHLIKTRGQQVTLRCSSQSGHNTVSWYQQALGQGPQFIFQYYREEENGRGNFPPRFSGLQFPNYSSELNVNALELDDSALYLCASSFEAYTEAFFGQGTRLTVV.

This sequence joins TRBV6-5 and TRBJ1-6; D gene ambiguous. Per germline, CDR1 MNHEY and CDR2 SVGAGI. This CDR3 region has 16 residues. V was clipped by 0 bases and J by 5 bases, with 11 bases between them. The CDR3, as DNA: TGTGCCAGCAGTTACTCCCTTTACAGTGATAATTCACCCCTCCACTTT. This codes for CASSYSLYSDNSPLHF.

This chain links TRBV5-6 with TRBJ1-2, with D possibly TRBD1 on 6 matching bases. The CDR3 is 12 amino acids. The V gene lost 5 bases and the J gene lost 7 bases, with 12 bases spanning the gap. Germline V gene lookup returns CDR1 SGHDT and CDR2 YYEEEE. In DNA form, the CDR3 reads TGTGCCAGCAGTCGACAGGTTCCTGGCTACACCTTC. Protein sequence: CASSRQVPGYTF.

This chain uses TRBV5-1 with TRBJ2-2; 13 positions agree with TRBD2. In germline, CDR1 is SGHRS, CDR2 YFSETQ. Unmatched junction bases numbered 9, after V lost 3 bases and J lost 4 bases. The CDR3 extends over 18 amino acids. The DNA of the CDR3 is TGCGCCAGCAGCTGGAGAACTAGCGGGGGGGACCTCACCGGGGAGCTGTTTTTT. This gives the protein CASSWRTSGGDLTGELFF.

The chain couples TRBV4-2 to TRBJ1-1; 7 bases align to TRBD1. The trim removed 10 bases at V and 1 base at J, leaving 6 bases unmatched. The CDR3 totals 13 residues. The germline V gene encodes CDR1 LGHNA and CDR2 YNFKEQ. CDR3 sequence: CATQNRGNTEAFF. The CDR3 DNA reads TGTGCCACCCAGAACAGGGGGAACACTGAAGCTTTCTTT.

This clone has only a few counts. The J gene is TRBJ2-3, the V gene TRBV6-6; 9 positions match TRBD2. Trimming took 2 bases from V and 8 from J; bases not matched to a gene: 8. CDR3 length equals 15 residues. Looked up from germline, CDR1 is MNHNY and CDR2 is SVGAGI (reference sequence). The CDR3 loop reads CASSYGLAGSGTQYF. CDR3 nucleotides: TGTGCCAGCAGTTACGGTCTAGCGGGGTCGGGTACGCAGTATTTT.

CDR3 loop: CASRVSGEKLFF. CDR3 coding DNA: TGTGCCAGCAGGGTCTCGGGTGAAAAACTGTTTTTT. The rearrangement links TRBV2 to TRBJ1-4; D unresolved. The CDR3 totals 12 residues. CDR1 is SNHLY, CDR2 FYNNEI, per germline. Trimming removed 6 bases from V and 7 bases from J, with 9 bases in between.

The J gene is TRBJ1-5, the V gene TRBV19; D unresolved. V dropped 5 bases and J dropped 1 base, with 18 bases sitting between them. Germline assignment: CDR1 LNHDA and CDR2 SQIVND (reference sequence). The CDR3 is made up of 17 amino acids. In nucleotides, the CDR3 is TGTGCCAGTAGTCGAACCCTGTCGACGGGGAGCAATCAGCCCCAGCATTTT. The encoded protein is CASSRTLSTGSNQPQHF. Based on the CDR3 plus reference TRBV19 and TRBJ1-5, the full variable domain is DGGITQSPKYLFRKEGQNVTLSCEQNLNHDAMYWYRQDPGQGLRLIYYSQIVNDFQKGDIAEGYSVSREKKESFPLTVTSAQKNPTAFYLCASSRTLSTGSNQPQHFGDGTRLSIL.